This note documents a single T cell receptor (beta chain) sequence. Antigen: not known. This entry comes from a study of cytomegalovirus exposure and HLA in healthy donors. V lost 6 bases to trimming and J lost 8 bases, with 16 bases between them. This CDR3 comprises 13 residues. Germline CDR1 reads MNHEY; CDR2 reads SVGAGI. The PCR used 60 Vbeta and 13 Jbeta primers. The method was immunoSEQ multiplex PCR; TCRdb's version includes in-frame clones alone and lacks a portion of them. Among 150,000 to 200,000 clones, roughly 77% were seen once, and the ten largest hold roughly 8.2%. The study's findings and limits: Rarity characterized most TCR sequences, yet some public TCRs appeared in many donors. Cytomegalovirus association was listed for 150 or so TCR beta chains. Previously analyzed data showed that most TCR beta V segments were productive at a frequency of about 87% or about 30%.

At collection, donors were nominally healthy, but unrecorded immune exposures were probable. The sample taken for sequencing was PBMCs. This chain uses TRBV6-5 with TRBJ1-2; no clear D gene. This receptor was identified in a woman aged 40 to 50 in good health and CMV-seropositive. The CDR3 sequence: CASRPPGSSGYTF. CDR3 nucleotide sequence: TGTGCCAGCAGACCCCCGGGTTCATCGGGCTACACCTTC.